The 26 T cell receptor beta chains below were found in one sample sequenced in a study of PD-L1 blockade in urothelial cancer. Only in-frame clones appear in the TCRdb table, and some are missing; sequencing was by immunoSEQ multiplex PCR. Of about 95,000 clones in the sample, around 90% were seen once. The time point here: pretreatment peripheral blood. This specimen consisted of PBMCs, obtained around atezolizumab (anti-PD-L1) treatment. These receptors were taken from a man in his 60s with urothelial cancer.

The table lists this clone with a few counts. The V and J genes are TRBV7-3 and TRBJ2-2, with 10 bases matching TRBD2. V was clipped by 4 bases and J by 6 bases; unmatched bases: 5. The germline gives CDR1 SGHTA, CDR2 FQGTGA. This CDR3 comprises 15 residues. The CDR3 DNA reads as TGTGCCAGCAGCTCCGGGACTAGCGCTTCCGGGGAGCTGTTTTTT. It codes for CASSSGTSASGELFF.

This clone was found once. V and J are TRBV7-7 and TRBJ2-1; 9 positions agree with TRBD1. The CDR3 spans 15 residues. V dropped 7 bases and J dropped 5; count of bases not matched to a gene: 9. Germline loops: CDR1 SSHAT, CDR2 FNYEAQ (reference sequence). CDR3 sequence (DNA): TGTGCCAGCACCCCAGGGACAGGGCCTAACAATGAGCAGTTCTTC. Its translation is CASTPGTGPNNEQFF.

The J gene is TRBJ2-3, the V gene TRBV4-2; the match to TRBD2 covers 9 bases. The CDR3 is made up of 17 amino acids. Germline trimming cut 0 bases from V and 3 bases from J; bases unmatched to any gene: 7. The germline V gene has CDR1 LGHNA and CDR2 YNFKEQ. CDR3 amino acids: CASSQDRGSGGTDTQYF. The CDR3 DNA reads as TGTGCCAGCAGCCAAGATCGGGGTAGCGGGGGTACAGATACGCAGTATTTT.

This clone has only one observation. Written as DNA, the CDR3 is TGTGCCAGCAGTTCAAGCGGGATCCTCGAGCAGTACTTC. The encoded protein is CASSSSGILEQYF. The genes are TRBV6-5 and TRBJ2-7, with 7 bases aligning to TRBD2. The CDR3 runs to 13 residues. Germline CDR1 MNHEY, CDR2 SVGAGI. The V and J ends lost 4 bases and 6 bases, in that order; junction bases with no gene match: 6.

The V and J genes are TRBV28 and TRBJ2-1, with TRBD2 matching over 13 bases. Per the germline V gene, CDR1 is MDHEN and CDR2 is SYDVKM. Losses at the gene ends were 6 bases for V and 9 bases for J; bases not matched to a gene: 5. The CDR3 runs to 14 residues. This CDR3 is CASRILAGGGEQFF. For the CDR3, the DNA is TGTGCCAGCAGAATACTAGCGGGAGGGGGTGAGCAGTTCTTC.

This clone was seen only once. DNA of the CDR3: TGCGCCAGCAGCTTGGGGGGGGACAATGAGCAGTTCTTC. As protein: CASSLGGDNEQFF. This rearrangement joins TRBV5-1 to TRBJ2-1; D may be TRBD2 (6 bases). V was pared by 0 bases and J by 5 bases, with 6 bases between. Per germline, CDR1 SGHRS and CDR2 YFSETQ. The CDR3 is 13 residues long.

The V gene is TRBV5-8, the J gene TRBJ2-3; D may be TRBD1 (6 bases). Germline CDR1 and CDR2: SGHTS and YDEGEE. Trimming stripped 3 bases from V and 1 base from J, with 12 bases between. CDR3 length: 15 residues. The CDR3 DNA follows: TGTGCCAGCAGCTCCATGAAGGGGGGCACAGATACGCAGTATTTT. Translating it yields CASSSMKGGTDTQYF.

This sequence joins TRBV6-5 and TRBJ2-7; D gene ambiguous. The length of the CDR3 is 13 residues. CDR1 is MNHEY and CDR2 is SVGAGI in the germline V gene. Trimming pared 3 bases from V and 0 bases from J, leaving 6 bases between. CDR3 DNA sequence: TGTGCCAGCAGTTATAGTCCCTCCTACGAGCAGTACTTC. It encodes CASSYSPSYEQYF.

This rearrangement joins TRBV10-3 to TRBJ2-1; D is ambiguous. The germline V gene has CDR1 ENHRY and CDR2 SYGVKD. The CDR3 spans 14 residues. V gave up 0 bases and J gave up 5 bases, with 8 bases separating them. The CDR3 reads CAISESADNNEQFF. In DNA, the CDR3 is TGTGCCATCAGTGAGTCCGCAGACAACAATGAGCAGTTCTTC.

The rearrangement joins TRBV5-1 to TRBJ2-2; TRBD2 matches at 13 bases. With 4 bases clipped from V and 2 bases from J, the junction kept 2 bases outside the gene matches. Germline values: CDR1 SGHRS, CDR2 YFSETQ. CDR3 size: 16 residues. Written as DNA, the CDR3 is TGCGCCAGCAGCGGGGGACTAGCGGGAAACACCGGGGAGCTGTTTTTT. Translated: CASSGGLAGNTGELFF.

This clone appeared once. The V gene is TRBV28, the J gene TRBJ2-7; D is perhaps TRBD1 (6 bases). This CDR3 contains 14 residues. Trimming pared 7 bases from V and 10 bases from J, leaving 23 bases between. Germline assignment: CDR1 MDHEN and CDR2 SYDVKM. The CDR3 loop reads CASTVGAGVQVQYF. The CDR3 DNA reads TGTGCCAGCACCGTCGGGGCAGGGGTCCAGGTACAGTACTTC. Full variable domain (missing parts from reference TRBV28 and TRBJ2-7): DVKVTQSSRYLVKRTGEKVFLECVQDMDHENMFWYRQDPGLGLRLIYFSYDVKMKEKGDIPEGYSVSREKKERFSLILESASTNQTSMYLCASTVGAGVQVQYFGPGTRLTVT.

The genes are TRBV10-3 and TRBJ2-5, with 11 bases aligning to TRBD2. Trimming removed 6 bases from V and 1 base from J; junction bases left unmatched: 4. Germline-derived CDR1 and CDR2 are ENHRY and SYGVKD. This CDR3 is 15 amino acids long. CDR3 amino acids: CAIRASGGSQETQYF. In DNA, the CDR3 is TGTGCCATCAGGGCTAGCGGGGGGTCCCAAGAGACCCAGTACTTC.

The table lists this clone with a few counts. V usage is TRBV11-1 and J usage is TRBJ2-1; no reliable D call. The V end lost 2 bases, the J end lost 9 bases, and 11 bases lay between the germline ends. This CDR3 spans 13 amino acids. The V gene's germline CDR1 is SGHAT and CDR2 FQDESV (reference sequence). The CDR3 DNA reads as TGTGCCAGCAGCTTAAAAACGAACACTGAGCAGTTCTTC. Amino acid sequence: CASSLKTNTEQFF.

CDR3 sequence: CAWRDRGLIAEAFF. CDR3 sequence (DNA): TGTGCCTGGAGAGACAGGGGGCTGATCGCTGAAGCTTTCTTT. The J gene is TRBJ1-1, the V gene TRBV30, with 10 bases fitting TRBD1. Germline V gene lookup returns CDR1 GTSNPN and CDR2 SVGIG (reference sequence). The length of the CDR3 is 14 residues. V lost 3 bases, J lost 6 bases, and 7 bases stayed unmatched. Variable domain in full (rest from reference TRBV30 and TRBJ1-1): SQTIHQWPATLVQPVGSPLSLECTVEGTSNPNLYWYRQAAGRGLQLLFYSVGIGQISSEVPQNLSASRPQDRQFILSSKKLLLSDSGFYLCAWRDRGLIAEAFFGQGTRLTVV.

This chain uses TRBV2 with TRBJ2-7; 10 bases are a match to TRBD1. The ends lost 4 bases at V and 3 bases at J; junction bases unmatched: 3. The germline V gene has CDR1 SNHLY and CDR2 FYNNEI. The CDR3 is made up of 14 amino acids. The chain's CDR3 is CASSAGTGDYEQYF. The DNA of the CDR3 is TGTGCCAGCAGTGCAGGGACAGGGGACTACGAGCAGTACTTC.

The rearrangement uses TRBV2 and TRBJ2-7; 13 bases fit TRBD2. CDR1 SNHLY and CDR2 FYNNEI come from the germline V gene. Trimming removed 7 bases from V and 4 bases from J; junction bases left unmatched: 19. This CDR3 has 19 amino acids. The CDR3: CASIIPGLAGSKSSYEQYF. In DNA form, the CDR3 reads TGTGCCAGCATTATACCGGGACTAGCGGGATCTAAGTCGTCTTACGAGCAGTACTTC.

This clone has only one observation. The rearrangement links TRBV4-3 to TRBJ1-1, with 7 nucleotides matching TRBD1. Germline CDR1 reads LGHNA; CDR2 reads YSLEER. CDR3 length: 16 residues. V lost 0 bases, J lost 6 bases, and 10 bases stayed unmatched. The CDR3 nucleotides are TGCGCCAGCAGCCAAGATCGGAAGGGGGCGACGTCTGAAGCTTTCTTT. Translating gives CASSQDRKGATSEAFF.

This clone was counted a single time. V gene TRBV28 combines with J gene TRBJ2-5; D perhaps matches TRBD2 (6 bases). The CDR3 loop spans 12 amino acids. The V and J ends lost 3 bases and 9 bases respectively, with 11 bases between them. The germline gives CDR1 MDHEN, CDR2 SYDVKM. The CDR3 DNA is TGTGCCAGCAGTTTCCGCGGAGGGGCCCAGTACTTC. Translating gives CASSFRGGAQYF. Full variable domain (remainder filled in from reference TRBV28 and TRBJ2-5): DVKVTQSSRYLVKRTGEKVFLECVQDMDHENMFWYRQDPGLGLRLIYFSYDVKMKEKGDIPEGYSVSREKKERFSLILESASTNQTSMYLCASSFRGGAQYFGPGTRLLVL.

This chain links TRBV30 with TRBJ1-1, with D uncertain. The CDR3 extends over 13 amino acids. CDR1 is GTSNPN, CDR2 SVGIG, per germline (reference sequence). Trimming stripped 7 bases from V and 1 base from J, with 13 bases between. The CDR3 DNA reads TGTGCCTCCAGACTTGATGGGAACACTGAAGCTTTCTTT. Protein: CASRLDGNTEAFF. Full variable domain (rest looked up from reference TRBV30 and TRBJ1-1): SQTIHQWPATLVQPVGSPLSLECTVEGTSNPNLYWYRQAAGRGLQLLFYSVGIGQISSEVPQNLSASRPQDRQFILSSKKLLLSDSGFYLCASRLDGNTEAFFGQGTRLTVV.

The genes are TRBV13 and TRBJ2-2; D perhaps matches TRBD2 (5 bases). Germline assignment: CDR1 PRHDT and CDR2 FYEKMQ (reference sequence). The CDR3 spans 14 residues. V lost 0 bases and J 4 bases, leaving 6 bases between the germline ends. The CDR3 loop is CASSLGGGTGELFF. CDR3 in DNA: TGTGCCAGCAGCTTAGGTGGAGGCACCGGGGAGCTGTTTTTT. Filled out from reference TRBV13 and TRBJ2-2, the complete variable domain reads AAGVIQSPRHLIKEKRETATLKCYPIPRHDTVYWYQQGPGQDPQFLISFYEKMQSDKGSIPDRFSAQQFSDYHSELNMSSLELGDSALYFCASSLGGGTGELFFGEGSRLTVL.

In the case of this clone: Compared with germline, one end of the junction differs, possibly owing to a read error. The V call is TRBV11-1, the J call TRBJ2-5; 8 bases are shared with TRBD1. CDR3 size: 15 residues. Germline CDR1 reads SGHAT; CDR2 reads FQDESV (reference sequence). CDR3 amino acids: CASSLDRAFQEAQYF. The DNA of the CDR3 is TGTGCCAGCAGCCTGGACAGGGCGTTTCAAGAGGCCCAGTACTTC.

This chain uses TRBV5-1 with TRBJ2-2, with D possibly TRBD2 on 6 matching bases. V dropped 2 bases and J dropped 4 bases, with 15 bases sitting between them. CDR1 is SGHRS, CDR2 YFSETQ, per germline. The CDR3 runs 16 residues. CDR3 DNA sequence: TGCGCCAGCAGCTTTGGCGCCACCGGGGGCACCGGGGAGCTGTTTTTT. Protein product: CASSFGATGGTGELFF.

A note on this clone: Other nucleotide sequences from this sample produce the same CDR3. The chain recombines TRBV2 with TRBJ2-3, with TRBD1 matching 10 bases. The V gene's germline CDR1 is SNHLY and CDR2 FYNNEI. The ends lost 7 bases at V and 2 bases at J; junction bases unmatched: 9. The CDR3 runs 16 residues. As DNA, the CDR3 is TGTGCCAGCAACACCCCGGGACAGGGGACCACAGATACGCAGTATTTT. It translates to CASNTPGQGTTDTQYF.

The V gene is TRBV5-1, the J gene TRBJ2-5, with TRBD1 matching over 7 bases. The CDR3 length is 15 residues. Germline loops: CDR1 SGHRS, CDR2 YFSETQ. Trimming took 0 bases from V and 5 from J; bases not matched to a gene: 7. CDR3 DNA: TGCGCCAGCAGCTTGGCGATCCAGGGGGTGGAGACCCAGTACTTC. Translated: CASSLAIQGVETQYF.

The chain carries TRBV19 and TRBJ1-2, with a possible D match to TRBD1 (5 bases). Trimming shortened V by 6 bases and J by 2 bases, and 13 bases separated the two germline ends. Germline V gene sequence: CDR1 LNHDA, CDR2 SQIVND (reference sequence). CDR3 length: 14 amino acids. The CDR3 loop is CASSRDDSNYGYTF. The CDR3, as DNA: TGTGCCAGTAGCCGTGATGACAGCAACTATGGCTACACCTTC.

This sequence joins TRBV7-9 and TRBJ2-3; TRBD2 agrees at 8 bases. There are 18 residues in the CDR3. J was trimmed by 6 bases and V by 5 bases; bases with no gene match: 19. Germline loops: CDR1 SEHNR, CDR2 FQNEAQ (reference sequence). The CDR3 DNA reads TGTGCCAGCAGCCCCCCGCCCCTCTTTCAGACTAGCGTTGATACGCAGTATTTT. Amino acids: CASSPPPLFQTSVDTQYF.